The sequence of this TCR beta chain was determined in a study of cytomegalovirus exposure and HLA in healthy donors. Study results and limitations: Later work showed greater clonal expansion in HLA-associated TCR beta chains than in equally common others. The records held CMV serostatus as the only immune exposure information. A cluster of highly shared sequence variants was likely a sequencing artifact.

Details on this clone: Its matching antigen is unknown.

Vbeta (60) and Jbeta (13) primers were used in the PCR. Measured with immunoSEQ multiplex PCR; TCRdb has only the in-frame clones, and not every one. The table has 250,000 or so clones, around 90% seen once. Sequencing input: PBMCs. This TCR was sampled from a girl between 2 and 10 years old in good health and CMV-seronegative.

The CDR3 DNA reads TGTGCCAGCAGCCCGACAGGTCAGAACACTGAAGCTTTCTTT. Its protein is CASSPTGQNTEAFF. V gene TRBV7-3 combines with J gene TRBJ1-1, with D possibly TRBD1 on 6 matching bases. CDR3 size: 14 residues. The germline V gene has CDR1 SGHTA and CDR2 FQGTGA. V was pared by 5 bases and J by 1 base, with 11 bases between.